These 13 T cell receptor beta chains were all obtained from the same sample, sequenced in a study of T cells in Graves' hyperthyroidism and ophthalmopathy. TCR beta CDR3 sequences were amplified from RNA transcripts. When the TCR CDR3 underwent first-round RT-PCR, the HTBI primer set was used. Via MiXCR, TCRdb re-called the multiplex PCR reads, giving one row per CDR3 protein. The sample shows roughly 700,000 distinct CDR3 sequences, roughly a sixth of them seen only once. The material sequenced was blood. These receptors were taken from a man in his fifties or sixties with Graves' hyperthyroidism.

There are many counts of this clonotype. V is TRBV28 and J is TRBJ2-7; TRBD1 matches at 11 bases. The CDR3 extends over 15 amino acids. Trimming at V came to 2 bases and at J to 7 bases, leaving 7 bases not matched to a gene. Germline values: CDR1 MDHEN, CDR2 SYDVKM. CDR3 residues: CASSLIGQGAREQYF. The CDR3 DNA reads as TGTGCCAGCAGTTTAATCGGACAGGGGGCTCGAGAGCAGTACTTC.

At least ten counts were recorded for this clonotype. This chain links TRBV7-8 with TRBJ2-3; D possibly matches TRBD1 or TRBD2 (5 bases each). Germline CDR1 is SGHVS and CDR2 is FQNEAQ. V shed 5 bases and J shed 1 base, with 16 bases lying between them. The CDR3 sequence is 16 residues long. Here the CDR3 DNA reads TGTGCCAGCAGCCCCGGGACCAAGGAGCGCACAGATACGCAGTATTTT. Translation gives CASSPGTKERTDTQYF.

This clonotype was seen only a few times. The chain employs TRBV7-6 and TRBJ2-1; tentatively, D is TRBD1 (5 bases). Germline V CDR1 and CDR2: SGHVS, FNYEAQ. V lost 1 base and J 9 bases, leaving 25 bases between the germline ends. This CDR3 spans 18 amino acids. The CDR3 sequence is CASSLGQLRELHRAEQFF. DNA of the CDR3: TGTGCCAGCAGCTTAGGACAGCTCAGGGAACTTCATCGTGCTGAGCAGTTCTTC.

This sequence joins TRBV28 and TRBJ2-7; a possible D gene is TRBD2 (5 bases). V was shortened by 5 bases and J by 7 bases, with 18 bases between the two germline ends. Germline V gives CDR1 MDHEN, CDR2 SYDVKM. This CDR3 has 14 residues. The DNA for the CDR3 is TGTGCCAGCAGTCCCCCGGCGGGCTCGCGGGAGCAGTACTTC. Protein sequence: CASSPPAGSREQYF.

The chain joins TRBV6-9 to TRBJ2-7; D possibly corresponds to TRBD1 (5 bases). From germline, CDR1 is MNHGY and CDR2 SVAAGI. V lost 3 bases and J lost 0, with 12 bases in between. This CDR3 has 15 residues. The CDR3 here is CASSYPGHSSYEQYF. CDR3 in DNA: TGTGCCAGCAGTTACCCAGGGCACAGCTCCTACGAGCAGTACTTC.

In this sample, this clonotype turned up many times. This chain links TRBV28 with TRBJ1-1; D call uncertain. The CDR3 length is 12 residues. The V gene lost 6 bases and the J gene lost 8 bases, with 13 bases spanning the gap. Germline lookup yields CDR1 MDHEN and CDR2 SYDVKM. CDR3 loop: CASRSDGPEAFF. The CDR3 DNA is TGTGCCAGCAGATCTGACGGGCCCGAAGCTTTCTTT.

CDR3 nucleotides: TGTGCCAGTAGTATATTATTGAATCAGCCCCAGCATTTT. This encodes CASSILLNQPQHF. This chain joins TRBV19 and TRBJ1-5; D gene uncertain. Deletions cut 2 bases from V and 4 bases from J, with 6 bases between. The CDR3 contains 13 residues. CDR1 is LNHDA and CDR2 is SQIVND in the germline V gene (reference sequence).

The chain recombines TRBV5-1 with TRBJ1-6, with unresolved D. CDR1 is SGHRS, CDR2 YFSETQ, per germline. The ends were cut back, 5 bases at V and 10 bases at J, with 22 bases in the middle. CDR3 length equals 16 residues. The CDR3 DNA follows: TGCGCCAGCAGGCTTGCCCAATCTCCTGACGGGTCACCCCTCCACTTT. Translated, it gives CASRLAQSPDGSPLHF. Supplemented by reference TRBV5-1 and TRBJ1-6, the full variable domain reads KAGVTQTPRYLIKTRGQQVTLSCSPISGHRSVSWYQQTPGQGLQFLFEYFSETQRNKGNFPGRFSGRQFSNSRSEMNVSTLELGDSALYLCASRLAQSPDGSPLHFGNGTRLTVT.

The sample holds many counts of this clonotype. V is TRBV29-1 and J is TRBJ1-1; tentative D call: TRBD1 (5 bases). In germline, CDR1 is SQVTM, CDR2 ANQGSEA. V shed 6 bases and J shed 3 bases, with 17 bases lying between them. CDR3 length equals 14 residues. CDR3 sequence reads: CSVRKQDIHTEAFF. In DNA, the CDR3 is TGCAGCGTCCGTAAACAGGATATTCACACTGAAGCTTTCTTT.

Many counts were recorded for this clonotype. This chain joins TRBV28 and TRBJ2-7; 8 bases match TRBD1. From germline, CDR1 is MDHEN and CDR2 SYDVKM. V lost 5 bases, J lost 2 bases, and 8 bases stayed unmatched. The length of the CDR3 is 15 residues. CDR3 sequence reads: CASSKTGGYPYEQYF. DNA of the CDR3: TGTGCCAGCAGTAAAACAGGGGGATACCCCTACGAGCAGTACTTC. Complete variable domain (other parts from reference TRBV28 and TRBJ2-7): DVKVTQSSRYLVKRTGEKVFLECVQDMDHENMFWYRQDPGLGLRLIYFSYDVKMKEKGDIPEGYSVSREKKERFSLILESASTNQTSMYLCASSKTGGYPYEQYFGPGTRLTVT.

This clonotype was seen ten or more times. The rearrangement uses TRBV20-1 and TRBJ2-3, with TRBD2 matching over 11 bases. V was pared by 1 base and J by 1 base, with 7 bases of the junction left unmatched. Germline V gene sequence: CDR1 DFQATT, CDR2 SNEGSKA (reference sequence). The CDR3 extends over 17 amino acids. This CDR3 is CSARAQLAGVGTDTQYF. The CDR3 coding sequence is TGCAGTGCTAGAGCCCAACTAGCGGGAGTCGGCACAGATACGCAGTATTTT.

This clonotype was seen ten or more times. The chain joins TRBV2 to TRBJ2-7; 11 bases are shared with TRBD2. J was trimmed by 2 bases and V by 4 bases; bases with no gene match: 1. CDR1 and CDR2 from the germline V gene are SNHLY and FYNNEI. The CDR3 loop spans 14 amino acids. The CDR3 nucleotides read TGTGCCAGCAGTGTAGCGGGAGGGCCCTACGAGCAGTACTTC. Its translation: CASSVAGGPYEQYF.

This clonotype turned up a few times. V is TRBV6-2 or TRBV6-3 and J is TRBJ2-7; TRBD1 aligns across 8 bases. The V segment lost 5 bases and the J segment 0 bases; nucleotides outside the gene matches: 6. Germline lookup yields CDR1 MNHEY and CDR2 SVGEGT. The length of the CDR3 is 15 residues. This chain's CDR3 is CASSSRGLSSYEQYF. Written as DNA, the CDR3 is TGTGCCAGCAGTAGCAGGGGGCTTAGCTCCTACGAGCAGTACTTC.